One sample yielded the 24 T cell receptor beta chains listed below, sequenced in a study of glioma-infiltrating T cells. TCR alpha and beta CDR3 regions were amplified from RNA using iRepertoire nested multiplex PCR. TCRdb re-called the multiplex PCR reads with MiXCR, one entry per CDR3 protein. The table lists over 140,000 distinct CDR3 sequences, about two fifths of them singletons, with over 15% in the top ten. The specimen was glioma tissue, nonneoplastic brain tissue, or PBMCs (not recorded which). The receptor source for this set is a human donor with low-grade glioma or glioblastoma, undergoing nonglioma brain surgery, or in good health (not recorded which).

Ten or more counts support this clonotype. The CDR3 loop reads CATSTHPGQTYNEQFF. The CDR3 DNA reads as TGTGCCACCAGCACCCATCCGGGACAGACGTACAATGAGCAGTTCTTC. This rearrangement joins TRBV15 to TRBJ2-1; 7 nucleotides align to TRBD1. Germline lookup yields CDR1 LNHNV and CDR2 YYDKDF (reference sequence). The junction had 10 bases not matched to a gene; V was cut back by 4 bases and J by 4 bases. CDR3 length: 16 amino acids.

The CDR3 is CASSLRTSGYNEQFF. Here the CDR3 DNA reads TGTGCCAGCAGCTTAAGGACTAGCGGCTACAATGAGCAGTTCTTC. The chain has TRBV7-2 and TRBJ2-1, with 10 bases identical to TRBD2. CDR3 length: 15 residues. The V gene end was trimmed by 2 bases and the J gene end by 3 bases; junction bases not matched to a gene: 1. Germline lookup yields CDR1 SGHTA and CDR2 FQGNSA.

This clonotype was observed many times. The V and J genes are TRBV15 and TRBJ1-5; D might be TRBD1 (5 bases). CDR1 LNHNV and CDR2 YYDKDF come from the germline V gene (reference sequence). This CDR3 has 15 residues. The V end lost 2 bases, the J end lost 2 bases, and 10 bases lay between the germline ends. CDR3 DNA: TGTGCCACCAGCAGATCATTGACAGGCAATCAGCCCCAGCATTTT. Protein sequence: CATSRSLTGNQPQHF.

The chain recombines TRBV19 with TRBJ2-5, with D possibly TRBD2 on 6 matching bases. Per the germline V gene, CDR1 is LNHDA and CDR2 is SQIVND (reference sequence). This CDR3 is 14 amino acids long. Trimming stripped 5 bases from V and 0 bases from J, with 10 bases between. CDR3 sequence: CASSVRDYQETQYF. The CDR3 coding sequence is TGTGCCAGTAGTGTCCGGGACTACCAAGAGACCCAGTACTTC.

This clonotype came up a few times. This chain connects TRBV20-1 to TRBJ2-3; a possible D gene is TRBD1 (6 bases). The germline CDR1 and CDR2 sequences are DFQATT and SNEGSKA (reference sequence). V was shortened by 1 base and J by 2 bases, with 13 bases between the two germline ends. The CDR3 totals 15 residues. CDR3 DNA sequence: TGCAGTGCTAGAGGCGAAACAGGGTTCACAGATACGCAGTATTTT. It specifies CSARGETGFTDTQYF.

The J gene is TRBJ2-6, the V gene TRBV4-2, with D tentatively TRBD2 (7 bases). This CDR3 is built from 16 residues. Trimming removed 5 bases at V and 2 bases at J, with 13 bases between. Germline-derived CDR1 and CDR2 are LGHNA and YNFKEQ. The CDR3 DNA reads as TGTGCCAGCAGCTTAGGGGGGGCAGCTGGGGCCAACGTCCTGACTTTC. Protein sequence: CASSLGGAAGANVLTF.

This clonotype was recorded many times. The chain combines TRBV15 with TRBJ2-1, with D possibly TRBD1 on 5 matching bases. Trimming stripped 3 bases from V and 5 bases from J, with 8 bases between. CDR3 size: 13 residues. In germline, CDR1 is LNHNV, CDR2 YYDKDF (reference sequence). CDR3 protein: CATSRDNDNEQFF. CDR3 nucleotides: TGTGCCACCAGCAGGGACAATGACAATGAGCAGTTCTTC.

Concerning this clonotype: A much larger clone lies one base from this, so it may be a read error. The missing conserved phenylalanine or tryptophan at the end of this CDR3 makes a read error likely. This chain connects TRBV20-1 to TRBJ2-7; TRBD2 agrees at 10 bases. Trimming cost V 3 bases and J 0 bases; bases outside gene matches: 2. Germline values: CDR1 DFQATT, CDR2 SNEGSKA (reference sequence). This CDR3 has 14 residues. The CDR3 spells CSARRLAGSYEQYL. The CDR3 DNA reads TGCAGTGCTAGGAGACTAGCGGGCTCCTACGAGCAGTACCTC.

This clonotype was detected a few times. The CDR3 region has the DNA TGTGCCAGCTCACGGGACGGGAACCAAGAGACCCAGTACTTC. This translates into CASSRDGNQETQYF. The chain links TRBV18 to TRBJ2-5; D may match TRBD1 or TRBD2 (5 bases each). This CDR3 has 14 residues. Germline V lookup: CDR1 KGHSH, CDR2 LQKENI. V lost 4 bases, J lost 0 bases, and 9 bases lay in between.

The chain couples TRBV29-1 to TRBJ1-5; D uncertain. The CDR3 has 14 residues. Trimming removed 4 bases at V and 4 bases at J, with 14 bases between. Germline CDR1 is SQVTM and CDR2 is ANQGSEA. In DNA form, the CDR3 reads TGCAGCGTTGTCGTTCTGGGGAGGAATCAGCCCCAGCATTTT. It yields the protein CSVVVLGRNQPQHF.

The rearrangement joins TRBV7-2 to TRBJ1-3; TRBD1 agrees at 10 bases. The trim removed 4 bases at V and 1 base at J, leaving 4 bases unmatched. From germline, CDR1 is SGHTA and CDR2 FQGNSA. The CDR3 runs 16 residues. Written as DNA, the CDR3 is TGTGCCAGCAGCTCACTGGGACAGGGGTCTGGAAACACCATATATTTT. The encoded protein is CASSSLGQGSGNTIYF. Full variable domain (outside the CDR3, taken from reference TRBV7-2 and TRBJ1-3): GAGVSQSPSNKVTEKGKDVELRCDPISGHTALYWYRQSLGQGLEFLIYFQGNSAPDKSGLPSDRFSAERTGGSVSTLTIQRTQQEDSAVYLCASSSLGQGSGNTIYFGEGSWLTVV.

This clonotype came up once. Its ends do not fully match the called genes, so a read error is possible. V is TRBV27 and J is TRBJ1-1; tentatively, D is TRBD1 (6 bases). The CDR3 sequence is 18 residues long. Germline-derived CDR1 and CDR2 are MNHEY and SMNVEV (reference sequence). The CDR3 nucleotides are TGTGCCGGCAGTAGCACTTGGGACACCGGAGTACTGAACACTGAAGCTTTCTTT. This translates into CAGSSTWDTGVLNTEAFF.

This clonotype was detected only a few times. The J gene is TRBJ2-1, the V gene TRBV6-1; 7 positions agree with TRBD1. Trimming took 5 bases from V and 2 from J; bases not matched to a gene: 9. Germline CDR1 MNHNS, CDR2 SASEGT. There are 16 residues in the CDR3. Here the CDR3 reads CASSPLRGNTYNEQFF. CDR3 in DNA: TGTGCCAGCAGTCCCCTCAGGGGGAACACCTACAATGAGCAGTTCTTC.

This chain joins TRBV3-1 and TRBJ1-1, with D unresolved. V lost 1 base and J lost 4, with 10 bases in between. Per the germline V gene, CDR1 is LGHDT and CDR2 is YNNKEL (reference sequence). The CDR3 spans 14 residues. The CDR3 here is CASSQGTRGTEAFF. DNA for the CDR3: TGTGCCAGCAGCCAAGGGACCCGTGGCACTGAAGCTTTCTTT. Full variable domain (missing parts from reference TRBV3-1 and TRBJ1-1): DTAVSQTPKYLVTQMGNDKSIKCEQNLGHDTMYWYKQDSKKFLKIMFSYNNKELIINETVPNRFSPKSPDKAHLNLHINSLELGDSAVYFCASSQGTRGTEAFFGQGTRLTVV.

J is TRBJ2-2 and V is TRBV30; TRBD1 might be the D (6 bases). This CDR3 has 16 amino acids. V was clipped by 7 bases and J by 0 bases, with 18 bases between them. Germline CDR1 GTSNPN, CDR2 SVGIG (reference sequence). This CDR3 reads CAFLKTGFSNTGELFF. The CDR3 nucleotides are TGTGCCTTTCTGAAGACAGGTTTTTCGAACACCGGGGAGCTGTTTTTT.

The V gene is TRBV29-1, the J gene TRBJ2-6; D ambiguous. The CDR3 contains 13 residues. CDR1 SQVTM and CDR2 ANQGSEA come from the germline V gene. Trimming left V 5 bases short and J 2 bases short, with 7 bases between. The CDR3 spells CSVLKTGANVLTF. CDR3 nucleotide sequence: TGCAGCGTTCTCAAAACTGGGGCCAACGTCCTGACTTTC.

The chain couples TRBV20-1 to TRBJ2-5, with D unclear. The germline V gene has CDR1 DFQATT and CDR2 SNEGSKA (reference sequence). CDR3 size: 13 residues. The V and J ends lost 1 base and 1 base respectively, with 7 bases between them. CDR3 protein: CSARVGLQETQYF. As DNA, the CDR3 is TGCAGTGCTAGAGTAGGTCTCCAAGAGACCCAGTACTTC.

The chain combines TRBV25-1 with TRBJ1-1; D gene unclear. The CDR3 is 13 amino acids. The germline V gene encodes CDR1 MGHDK and CDR2 SYGVNS. With 3 bases removed from V and 10 bases from J, the gap between germline ends came to 15 bases. This chain's CDR3 is CASSDPRGVGAFF. CDR3 DNA sequence: TGTGCCAGCAGTGACCCCCGTGGGGTTGGAGCTTTCTTT.

Regarding this clonotype: Because the CDR3 is missing its conserved closing phenylalanine or tryptophan, this is likely a read error. The rearrangement joins TRBV15 to TRBJ2-1; TRBD2 might be the D (6 bases). V lost 3 bases, J lost 0 bases, and 15 bases lay in between. Germline V lookup: CDR1 LNHNV, CDR2 YYDKDF (reference sequence). The CDR3 has 17 residues. The CDR3 loop is CATSSYSSVSSYNEQFL. As DNA, the CDR3 is TGTGCCACCAGCAGTTACTCTAGCGTTAGCTCCTACAATGAGCAGTTCCTC.

This clonotype was counted a few times. The rearrangement uses TRBV6-2 or TRBV6-3 and TRBJ2-7; 10 bases agree with TRBD2. There are 14 residues in the CDR3. V shed 2 bases, J shed 6 bases, and the junction held 4 bases outside the gene matches. The germline V gene has CDR1 MNHEY and CDR2 SVGEGT. CDR3 in amino acids: CASSYLAGEGEQYF. Here the CDR3 DNA reads TGTGCCAGCAGTTACCTAGCGGGAGAAGGCGAGCAGTACTTC.

This chain connects TRBV5-5 to TRBJ2-5, with D perhaps TRBD1 or TRBD2 (5 bases each). CDR3 length: 17 amino acids. The V and J ends lost 4 bases and 2 bases respectively, with 21 bases between them. Germline loops: CDR1 SGHKS, CDR2 YYEKEE (reference sequence). The CDR3 reads CASSLQPGHGAQETQYF. The CDR3, as DNA: TGTGCCAGCAGCCTTCAGCCGGGGCACGGAGCACAAGAGACCCAGTACTTC.

The chain recombines TRBV6-1 with TRBJ1-2; possibly TRBD1 for D (6 bases). The germline V gene has CDR1 MNHNS and CDR2 SASEGT. The CDR3 runs 14 residues. Trimming took 5 bases from V and 0 from J, leaving 10 bases between them. The CDR3 is CASSWGATNYGYTF. The CDR3 DNA reads as TGTGCCAGCAGTTGGGGGGCCACTAACTATGGCTACACCTTC.

This clonotype was seen a few times. The chain employs TRBV20-1 and TRBJ1-2; no clear D gene. V gave up 7 bases and J gave up 3 bases, with 6 bases separating them. Germline lookup yields CDR1 DFQATT and CDR2 SNEGSKA (reference sequence). CDR3 length equals 10 residues. CDR3 in DNA: TGCAGTGGGACGGACTATGGCTACACCTTC. This translates into CSGTDYGYTF.

This clonotype was seen many times. The rearrangement uses TRBV7-2 and TRBJ2-1; D is possibly TRBD1 (5 bases). The CDR3 is made up of 14 amino acids. The V and J ends lost 3 bases and 7 bases respectively, with 13 bases between them. Per the germline V gene, CDR1 is SGHTA and CDR2 is FQGNSA. CDR3 nucleotides: TGTGCCAGCAGCTTTTCAGGGAACGAGAATGAGCAGTTCTTC. This encodes CASSFSGNENEQFF.